This TCR beta chain was sequenced during a study of cytomegalovirus exposure and HLA in healthy donors. This CDR3 has 14 residues. Germline V gives CDR1 PRHDT, CDR2 FYEKMQ (reference sequence). V was cut by 0 bases and J by 3 bases, with 6 bases left in between. This clone was recorded a few times. A multiplex PCR was run with 60 Vbeta primers and 13 Jbeta primers. Produced via immunoSEQ multiplex PCR; TCRdb's table is partial and in-frame only. The table includes roughly 86,000 clones, nearly 80% detected once. This clonotype was obtained from a female donor in good health and CMV-seronegative. The chain has TRBV13 and TRBJ1-5; D unresolved. Sequencing was carried out using PBMCs. The CDR3 here is CASSLGAVNQPQHF. The CDR3 DNA sequence: TGTGCCAGCAGCTTAGGGGCGGTCAATCAGCCCCAGCATTTT.